Listed below are T cell receptor beta chains from one sample, sequenced in a study of identifying expanded T cells in peripheral blood. Generated by immunoSEQ multiplex PCR, the TCRdb table keeps only in-frame clones and is missing some. This repertoire shows approximately 130,000 clones, approximately 88% found once; its top ten account for less than 4%. Sequenced sample: blood. The source is a person aged 18 to 75 in good health. Each CDR3 is given with its conserved first and last residue. D genes are given only for firm matches. Expanded clones get a size class; other rows say once, few or many, or leave the size out.

d_call	j_call	clone_size	v_call	cdr3_nt	cdr3_aa
-	TRBJ2-3	-	TRBV5-4	TGTGCCAGCAGCCCACGCCGGGGGGCGGAGGAAGATACGCAGTATTTT	CASSPRRGAEEDTQYF
-	TRBJ2-2	-	TRBV9	TGTGCCAGTACAGACAGGAGCGCGAACACCGGGGAGCTGTTTTTT	CASTDRSANTGELFF
-	TRBJ2-6	-	TRBV18	TGTGCCAGCTCACCGGGGGGCCCGGGGTCTGGGGCCAACGTCCTGACTTTC	CASSPGGPGSGANVLTF
-	TRBJ1-2	-	TRBV5-1	TGCGCCAGCAGCTTGGAACGGGCAGGGGAAGGGGGCTACACCTTC	CASSLERAGEGGYTF
TRBD1	TRBJ2-7	-	TRBV27	TGTGCCAGCTCTTCCCCGGGACAGGGTTCGTACGAGCAGTACTTC	CASSSPGQGSYEQYF
-	TRBJ1-5	-	TRBV10-3	TGTGCCATCAGTGGGGAGGGGCCCTTTAGCAATCAGCCCCAGCATTTT	CAISGEGPFSNQPQHF
-	TRBJ2-2	few	TRBV4-3	TGCGCCAGCAGCCAAGTTCAGGCAGGGGGGTACACCGGGGAGCTGTTTTTT	CASSQVQAGGYTGELFF
-	TRBJ2-3	-	TRBV6-6	TGTGCCAGCAGCACCCGGGCCTCCATTAGCACAGATACGCAGTATTTT	CASSTRASISTDTQYF
-	TRBJ1-2	-	TRBV6-5	TGTGCCAGCAGTTACGACGGGGCGTATGGCTACACCTTC	CASSYDGAYGYTF
-	TRBJ2-7	-	TRBV10-3	TGTGCCATCAGCCACCCCACCCGCGGTCCGTCTTCCTTTGAGCAGTACTTC	CAISHPTRGPSSFEQYF
-	TRBJ1-3	-	TRBV2	TGTGCCAGCAGGACGATTTTACGGTTTTCGGCCTATGACTTTAAGAACACCATATATTTT	CASRTILRFSAYDFKNTIYF
-	TRBJ1-5	-	TRBV2	TGTGCCAGCAGTGAGGGCAGTGATGGTCAGCCCCAGCATTTT	CASSEGSDGQPQHF
-	TRBJ1-2	-	TRBV27	TGTGCCAGCAGTTTTGCGTCGAGGTCTAACTATGGCTACACCTTC	CASSFASRSNYGYTF
-	TRBJ1-2	-	TRBV6-5	TGTGCCAGCAGAACAGAGCCCTATGGCTACACCTTC	CASRTEPYGYTF
-	TRBJ1-1	-	TRBV10-3	TGTGCCATCAGGGGAGTTTTGAACACTGAAGCTTTCTTT	CAIRGVLNTEAFF
-	TRBJ2-6	-	TRBV29-1	TGCAGCGTTTTTGGCTCTGGGGCCAACGTCCTGACTTTC	CSVFGSGANVLTF
-	TRBJ1-5	-	TRBV7-2	TGTGCCAGCAGCTCCGTGTGGGCCAGGGGTAGTCAGCCCCAGCATTTT	CASSSVWARGSQPQHF
-	TRBJ2-3	-	TRBV19	TGTGCCACTAAATCCACAGGGACAGATACGCAGTATTTT	CATKSTGTDTQYF
-	TRBJ2-2	-	TRBV11-2	TGTGCCAGCAGCTTCGCGGAGGGGGGCACTTGGACCGGGGAGCTGTTTTTT	CASSFAEGGTWTGELFF
-	TRBJ2-7	-	TRBV21-1	TGTGCCAGCCAACCGAGGAATATATACGAGCAGTACTTC	CASQPRNIYEQYF
-	TRBJ1-1	-	TRBV5-4	TGTGCCAGCAGCTTGGATGGGGGCGGGAACACTGAAGCTTTCTTT	CASSLDGGGNTEAFF
-	TRBJ1-1	-	TRBV6-5	TGTGCCAGCATCCGGGGGGCTGAAGCTTTCTTT	CASIRGAEAFF
-	TRBJ1-2	-	TRBV5-5	TGTGCCAGCAGCCCTCGTGTCAAACCGGGGCTCGGGGACTATGGCTACACCTTC	CASSPRVKPGLGDYGYTF
-	TRBJ1-5	-	TRBV7-8	TGTGCCAGCAGCCAGGGACAAAATCAGCCCCAGCATTTT	CASSQGQNQPQHF
-	TRBJ2-2	-	TRBV18	TGTGCCAGCTCACCGACTACGGGGACGAGGACCGGGGAGCTGTTTTTT	CASSPTTGTRTGELFF
-	TRBJ1-2	-	TRBV7-2	TGTGCCAGCAGCCCGTTTCTAGTTTCACCGGGAGGCTACACCTTC	CASSPFLVSPGGYTF
-	TRBJ2-2	-	TRBV29-1	TGCAGCGTTGATGTCGGGCACCGGGGCGAAGGAACCGGGGAGCTGTTTTTT	CSVDVGHRGEGTGELFF
-	TRBJ2-5	-	TRBV7-2	TGTGCCAGCAGCTTATTCCTCACTATCAAAGAGACCCAGTACTTC	CASSLFLTIKETQYF
-	TRBJ2-2	-	TRBV6-1	TGTGCCAGCAGTGCGTTCGGGAACGCGAACACCGGGGAGCTGTTTTTT	CASSAFGNANTGELFF
-	TRBJ2-3	-	TRBV10-3	TGTGCCATCAGTGAGTTAGACCCCACAGATACGCAGTATTTT	CAISELDPTDTQYF
-	TRBJ2-3	-	TRBV2	TGTGCCAGCGGTTTGATTATTTCAGATACGCAGTATTTT	CASGLIISDTQYF
-	TRBJ1-2	few	TRBV30	TGTGCCTGGAGTGTACTCAGTCGGACAAACCTCTATGGCTACACCTTC	CAWSVLSRTNLYGYTF
-	TRBJ2-7	once	TRBV2	TGTGCCAGCAGCGGCTCCTACGAGCAGTACTTC	CASSGSYEQYF
TRBD2	TRBJ2-5	-	TRBV5-1	TGCGCCAGCAGCCCGGGACTAGTTGGGGAGACCCAGTACTTC	CASSPGLVGETQYF
TRBD2	TRBJ2-3	once	TRBV9	TGTGCCAGCAGCCTAGCAGGCGGGGGGGCCGATACGCAGTATTTT	CASSLAGGGADTQYF
-	TRBJ2-7	-	TRBV6-6	TGTGCCAGCAGATCTGGGCAGGGTAGCTCCTACGAGCAGTACTTC	CASRSGQGSSYEQYF
-	TRBJ2-1	many	TRBV11-2	TGTGCCAGCAGCTTTGAGTCGTACTCCTACAATGAGCAGTTCTTC	CASSFESYSYNEQFF
-	TRBJ2-3	-	TRBV4-3	TGCGCCAGCAGCCAAGATTGGGAGGGGGGAGCTTACGATACGCAGTATTTT	CASSQDWEGGAYDTQYF